Shown below are 3 T cell receptor beta chains from a single sample sequenced in a study of cytomegalovirus exposure and HLA in healthy donors. Primers: 60 Vbeta forward and 13 Jbeta reverse. Only in-frame clones appear in the TCRdb table, and some are missing; sequencing was by immunoSEQ multiplex PCR. The table includes about 69,000 clones, roughly three quarters detected once. Specimen: PBMCs. The receptors come from a man aged 18-30 years in good health and CMV-seronegative.

This sequence joins TRBV7-6 and TRBJ2-3; D may be TRBD1 (5 bases). This CDR3 spans 15 amino acids. Germline CDR1 and CDR2: SGHVS and FNYEAQ. V dropped 0 bases and J dropped 3 bases, with 10 bases sitting between them. CDR3 DNA: TGTGCCAGCAGCTTAGCGACAGTTGAAACAGATACGCAGTATTTT. The encoded protein is CASSLATVETDTQYF.

In its sample, this clone was seen once. V is TRBV25-1 and J is TRBJ1-2, with D possibly matching TRBD1 (6 bases). Deletions cut 6 bases from V and 2 bases from J, with 22 bases between. The CDR3 loop spans 17 amino acids. In germline, CDR1 is MGHDK, CDR2 SYGVNS. For the CDR3, the DNA is TGTGCCAGCAGGGGAGCGGGACATCGACCTAGAAACTATGGCTACACCTTC. It specifies CASRGAGHRPRNYGYTF.

This chain links TRBV6-6 with TRBJ1-2; D not certain. The CDR3 totals 12 residues. Germline loops: CDR1 MNHNY, CDR2 SVGAGI (reference sequence). V lost 1 base and J 6 bases, leaving 6 bases between the germline ends. CDR3 loop: CASSYFGDGYTF. CDR3 nucleotide sequence: TGTGCCAGCAGTTACTTCGGGGATGGCTACACCTTC.